Sequencing of this T cell receptor (beta chain) was carried out in a study of CD4 T cells in relation to SARS-CoV-2 and coronaviruses. The CDR3 length is 12 residues. Germline CDR1 is MNHNS and CDR2 is SASEGT. V lost 1 base and J 7 bases, leaving 5 bases between the germline ends. CD4+ T cells from unexposed donors were obtained before the COVID-19 pandemic (2011-2018). The cells were cultured for 10 days before CD4+ T cells were isolated. Some clones are missing from TCRdb's copy, which holds only in-frame ones; the method was immunoSEQ multiplex PCR. Of under 20,000 clones listed, approximately 75% were seen once; the top ten hold 25% to 30%. A note on this clone: What it recognizes is unknown.

Sequences were obtained from CD4+ T cells from PBMCs, cultured in vitro. The origin of this receptor is a human donor in good health. The chain combines TRBV6-1 with TRBJ2-1; D call uncertain. DNA for the CDR3: TGTGCCAGCAGTGAAGAGGGAAATGAGCAGTTCTTC. As protein: CASSEEGNEQFF.